One sample yielded the 29 T cell receptor beta chains listed below, sequenced in a study of identical twins. MiXCR, applied by TCRdb to the 5' RACE reads, yields one record per CDR3 protein. The sample records over 600,000 distinct CDR3 sequences, approximately 21% being singletons. Another study also made use of these data, one on T cells expressing NK-cell markers.

The sequencing sample was made of PBMCs. These receptors were obtained from a woman between 18 and 29 years old in good health.

This clonotype was detected only a few times. The chain joins TRBV5-8 to TRBJ1-2; D uncertain. This CDR3 is built from 13 residues. Trimming took 0 bases from V and 3 from J, leaving 6 bases between them. Germline loops: CDR1 SGHTS, CDR2 YDEGEE. The DNA for the CDR3 is TGTGCCAGCAGCTTGGGGGTTGACTATGGCTACACCTTC. This translates into CASSLGVDYGYTF.

The chain uses TRBV7-2 and TRBJ2-1; TRBD1 matches at 9 bases. Germline V gene sequence: CDR1 SGHTA, CDR2 FQGNSA. Trimming at V came to 5 bases and at J to 2 bases, leaving 4 bases not matched to a gene. CDR3 length: 15 amino acids. CDR3 in amino acids: CASSQGTGPYNEQFF. Here the CDR3 DNA reads TGTGCCAGCAGCCAAGGGACAGGGCCCTACAATGAGCAGTTCTTC.

The chain couples TRBV20-1 to TRBJ2-6; D assignment may be TRBD1 or TRBD2 (5 bases each). Trimming took off 5 bases at V and 0 bases at J, with 14 bases between the two ends. CDR1 is DFQATT and CDR2 is SNEGSKA in the germline V gene (reference sequence). The CDR3 has 16 residues. Written as DNA, the CDR3 is TGCAGTGCTCGGGACGGTAAAAGCTCTGGGGCCAACGTCCTGACTTTC. This sequence encodes CSARDGKSSGANVLTF.

This clonotype was seen a few times. This rearrangement joins TRBV10-3 to TRBJ1-2; no clear D. V was clipped by 2 bases and J by 8 bases, with 12 bases between them. The CDR3 totals 13 residues. Per the germline V gene, CDR1 is ENHRY and CDR2 is SYGVKD. CDR3 coding DNA: TGTGCCATCAGTGAGATGGTCGACGCGGGCTACACCTTC. Translation gives CAISEMVDAGYTF.

The V call is TRBV5-5, the J call TRBJ1-1; D is undetermined. Per the germline V gene, CDR1 is SGHKS and CDR2 is YYEKEE (reference sequence). V was pared by 1 base and J by 5 bases, with 12 bases between. This CDR3 has 14 amino acids. Here the CDR3 reads CASSLLTPGTEAFF. CDR3 nucleotides: TGTGCCAGCAGCTTGCTGACACCCGGTACTGAAGCTTTCTTT.

This clonotype was seen repeatedly, ten times or more. The V call is TRBV2, the J call TRBJ2-7, with D hard to call. Trimming stripped 5 bases from V and 2 bases from J, with 7 bases between. The CDR3 runs 12 residues. CDR1 and CDR2 from the germline V gene are SNHLY and FYNNEI. DNA of the CDR3: TGTGCCAGCAGTTCAGAACCCTACGAGCAGTACTTC. Protein: CASSSEPYEQYF.

V is TRBV7-9 and J is TRBJ2-7; 8 positions match TRBD2. CDR3 length equals 15 residues. The V and J ends lost 6 bases and 0 bases, in that order; junction bases with no gene match: 7. Germline values: CDR1 SEHNR, CDR2 FQNEAQ (reference sequence). The CDR3 here is CASRSLAGSSYEQYF. The DNA of the CDR3 is TGTGCCAGCAGATCCCTAGCGGGCTCCTCCTACGAGCAGTACTTC.

In this sample, this clonotype turned up many times. J is TRBJ2-1 and V is TRBV27, with TRBD2 matching 12 bases. The V and J ends lost 5 bases and 2 bases, in that order; junction bases with no gene match: 4. This CDR3 spans 16 amino acids. Per germline, CDR1 MNHEY and CDR2 SMNVEV (reference sequence). The CDR3 coding sequence is TGTGCCAGCAGTCCTAGGACTAGCGGGGCCTACAATGAGCAGTTCTTC. It translates to CASSPRTSGAYNEQFF.

This clonotype was picked up a small number of times. V usage is TRBV27 and J usage is TRBJ2-7; weak D call: TRBD2 (6 bases). Trimming removed 5 bases at V and 3 bases at J, with 11 bases between. CDR3 length: 13 amino acids. CDR1 MNHEY and CDR2 SMNVEV come from the germline V gene (reference sequence). This CDR3 is CASSVGLFYEQYF. The CDR3 DNA follows: TGTGCCAGCAGTGTAGGACTATTCTACGAGCAGTACTTC.

This clonotype was seen a handful of times. V is TRBV20-1 and J is TRBJ2-7, with 8 positions matching TRBD1. Germline lookup yields CDR1 DFQATT and CDR2 SNEGSKA (reference sequence). This CDR3 has 15 amino acids. The junction had 8 bases not matched to a gene; V was cut back by 2 bases and J by 2 bases. The CDR3 coding sequence is TGCAGTGCTAGACCAACGACAGGGGTCACCTACGAGCAGTACTTC. This translates into CSARPTTGVTYEQYF.

The rearrangement links TRBV15 to TRBJ2-5; 9 bases agree with TRBD1. The CDR3 is 18 amino acids. V was clipped by 0 bases and J by 5 bases; unmatched bases: 13. Looked up from germline, CDR1 is LNHNV and CDR2 is YYDKDF (reference sequence). DNA of the CDR3: TGTGCCACCAGCAGAGAATCGGGATCACAGGGGGCTTACGAGACCCAGTACTTC. The encoded protein is CATSRESGSQGAYETQYF.

The chain employs TRBV14 and TRBJ2-4, with 8 bases matching TRBD2. CDR3 length equals 14 residues. Germline V lookup: CDR1 SGHDN, CDR2 FVKESK. The V gene end was trimmed by 4 bases and the J gene end by 8 bases; junction bases not matched to a gene: 7. The CDR3 DNA reads as TGTGCCAGCAGCCCTTCGGGGGGGCGTCACATTCAGTACTTC. It is translated as CASSPSGGRHIQYF.

At least ten counts were recorded for this clonotype. This sequence joins TRBV7-9 and TRBJ2-3; possibly TRBD1 for D (6 bases). V lost 8 bases, J lost 2 bases, and 14 bases lay in between. CDR1 and CDR2 (germline): SEHNR, FQNEAQ (reference sequence). The CDR3 consists of 14 residues. The CDR3 here is CASATTGSTDTQYF. The CDR3 coding sequence is TGTGCCAGCGCCACAACAGGGTCCACAGATACGCAGTATTTT.

This CDR3 reads CASSPGQGSDTGELFF. The CDR3 region has the DNA TGTGCCAGCAGCCCCGGACAGGGCAGCGACACCGGGGAGCTGTTTTTT. The chain has TRBV7-9 and TRBJ2-2, with 8 bases matching TRBD1. J gave up 3 bases and V 5 bases, and 8 bases lay outside the gene matches. The CDR3 extends over 16 amino acids. CDR1 is SEHNR, CDR2 FQNEAQ, per germline (reference sequence).

This chain joins TRBV11-3 and TRBJ2-2, with 8 bases matching TRBD1. This CDR3 spans 16 amino acids. With V trimmed by 6 bases and J by 8 bases, 14 bases remained unmatched. Per the germline V gene, CDR1 is SGHNT and CDR2 is YENEEA. The CDR3 DNA reads as TGTGCCAGCAGGGTTGACAGGGGTAAACACCGAGGGGAGCTGTTTTTT. Translation: CASRVDRGKHRGELFF.

This clonotype came up a few times. This chain uses TRBV5-1 with TRBJ2-1, with 10 bases aligning to TRBD2. The length of the CDR3 is 16 residues. In germline, CDR1 is SGHRS, CDR2 YFSETQ. J gave up 4 bases and V 3 bases, and 7 bases lay outside the gene matches. The CDR3 loop reads CASSSRSSGRYNEQFF. The CDR3 nucleotides are TGCGCCAGCAGCTCCCGGAGTAGCGGGAGGTACAATGAGCAGTTCTTC.

The table lists this clonotype with a few counts. The chain recombines TRBV27 with TRBJ2-3; D possibly corresponds to TRBD2 (6 bases). Germline V gene data show CDR1 as MNHEY and CDR2 as SMNVEV (reference sequence). Trimming took off 8 bases at V and 5 bases at J, with 17 bases between the two ends. The CDR3 has 14 residues. As DNA, the CDR3 is TGTGCCAGCCGGATAGCGGTAGTGGGAGATACGCAGTATTTT. Amino acids: CASRIAVVGDTQYF.

This clonotype was picked up a small number of times. The V call is TRBV7-2, the J call TRBJ1-2; 8 bases are shared with TRBD1. Trimming removed 5 bases from V and 5 bases from J; junction bases left unmatched: 10. There are 15 residues in the CDR3. Per germline, CDR1 SGHTA and CDR2 FQGNSA. The DNA of the CDR3 is TGTGCCAGCAGCGTATATCAGGGGGCTGGATATGGCTACACCTTC. Translated, it gives CASSVYQGAGYGYTF.

In its sample, this clonotype was seen a few times. This sequence joins TRBV20-1 and TRBJ2-1; 8 positions agree with TRBD2. Trimming at V came to 1 base and at J to 0 bases, leaving 8 bases not matched to a gene. Germline V gene sequence: CDR1 DFQATT, CDR2 SNEGSKA (reference sequence). CDR3 length: 17 residues. The CDR3 here is CSARVSGGPSSYNEQFF. CDR3 DNA sequence: TGCAGTGCTAGAGTAAGCGGGGGCCCGAGCTCCTACAATGAGCAGTTCTTC.

This chain uses TRBV4-2 with TRBJ2-7, with 8 bases fitting TRBD1. The CDR3 is 16 amino acids. Per the germline V gene, CDR1 is LGHNA and CDR2 is YNFKEQ. Trimming cost V 5 bases and J 3 bases; bases outside gene matches: 12. The CDR3 region has the DNA TGTGCCAGCAGCTACCAGGACAGGGATATCATCTACGAGCAGTACTTC. Translated: CASSYQDRDIIYEQYF.

This sequence joins TRBV10-3 and TRBJ2-1; TRBD2 matches at 7 bases. Germline V lookup: CDR1 ENHRY, CDR2 SYGVKD. This CDR3 is built from 15 residues. The junction had 4 bases not matched to a gene; V was cut back by 4 bases and J by 1 base. For the CDR3, the DNA is TGTGCCATCAGTGTTAGCGGGCGGTCCTACAATGAGCAGTTCTTC. Its translation: CAISVSGRSYNEQFF.

The chain links TRBV7-2 to TRBJ2-7; tentative D call: TRBD2 (6 bases). This CDR3 contains 17 residues. V lost 0 bases and J 2 bases, leaving 17 bases between the germline ends. Germline V gene lookup returns CDR1 SGHTA and CDR2 FQGNSA. CDR3 region: CASSLAGPWREPYEQYF. The DNA for the CDR3 is TGTGCCAGCAGCTTAGCGGGCCCGTGGAGGGAACCCTACGAGCAGTACTTC.

The gene calls are TRBV29-1 and TRBJ2-2; D may be TRBD1 (6 bases). This CDR3 is 14 amino acids long. V was trimmed by 6 bases and J by 0 bases, leaving 11 bases between them. Germline V gene sequence: CDR1 SQVTM, CDR2 ANQGSEA. The CDR3 region has the DNA TGCAGCGTCGAGGGACAAGCGAACACCGGGGAGCTGTTTTTT. Translated, it gives CSVEGQANTGELFF.

This clonotype has only a few counts. The chain combines TRBV2 with TRBJ1-2; D may be TRBD1 (6 bases). The CDR3 is 14 amino acids. Trimming cost V 2 bases and J 8 bases, with 15 bases left between them. The germline V gene has CDR1 SNHLY and CDR2 FYNNEI. CDR3 DNA: TGTGCCAGCAGTGAATCTACACAGGGCCGCGGCTACACCTTC. Translation gives CASSESTQGRGYTF.

This clonotype has just a few counts. The V call is TRBV9, the J call TRBJ2-7; a weak D match, TRBD1 (5 bases). Trimming took 2 bases from V and 6 from J, leaving 12 bases between them. The CDR3 has 13 residues. Looked up from germline, CDR1 is SGDLS and CDR2 is YYNGEE. For the CDR3, the DNA is TGTGCCAGCAGCGTGGGGCCCCCGGCCGAGCAGTACTTC. It codes for CASSVGPPAEQYF. Drawing the rest from reference TRBV9 and TRBJ2-7, the complete variable domain is DSGVTQTPKHLITATGQRVTLRCSPRSGDLSVYWYQQSLDQGLQFLIQYYNGEERAKGNILERFSAQQFPDLHSELNLSSLELGDSALYFCASSVGPPAEQYFGPGTRLTVT.

This clonotype was seen ten or more times. The J gene is TRBJ2-2, the V gene TRBV9; 9 bases fit TRBD1. After removal of 2 bases from V and 5 bases from J, the junction contained 7 bases not matched to a gene. The CDR3 is made up of 16 amino acids. Germline V CDR1 and CDR2: SGDLS, YYNGEE. In DNA, the CDR3 is TGTGCCAGCAGCGTCCGGGACAGGGAAGGGACCGGGGAGCTGTTTTTT. Its translation: CASSVRDREGTGELFF.

The chain couples TRBV20-1 to TRBJ2-3, with TRBD2 identical over 8 bases. This CDR3 is 15 amino acids long. Trimming cost V 3 bases and J 6 bases; bases outside gene matches: 11. The germline V gene has CDR1 DFQATT and CDR2 SNEGSKA (reference sequence). In nucleotides, the CDR3 is TGCAGTGCTAGCGGCCGGAGCGGGGGACGGGATACGCAGTATTTT. It is translated as CSASGRSGGRDTQYF.

The sample holds a few counts of this clonotype. The chain joins TRBV27 to TRBJ1-3; D is ambiguous. Trimming removed 4 bases at V and 3 bases at J, with 7 bases between. Germline V gives CDR1 MNHEY, CDR2 SMNVEV (reference sequence). The CDR3 contains 13 residues. This CDR3 is CASSWASGNTIYF. CDR3 coding DNA: TGTGCCAGCAGTTGGGCCAGTGGAAACACCATATATTTT.

The rearrangement uses TRBV7-2 and TRBJ2-5; TRBD2 agrees at 9 bases. Germline V gene data show CDR1 as SGHTA and CDR2 as FQGNSA. V shed 2 bases and J 9 bases; nucleotides not matched to a gene: 10. The CDR3 spans 15 residues. The CDR3 DNA follows: TGTGCCAGCAGCTTATCACTAGCGGGCGGGGACTCCCAGTACTTC. It translates to CASSLSLAGGDSQYF. Together with reference TRBV7-2 and TRBJ2-5, the CDR3 gives the full variable domain: GAGVSQSPSNKVTEKGKDVELRCDPISGHTALYWYRQSLGQGLEFLIYFQGNSAPDKSGLPSDRFSAERTGGSVSTLTIQRTQQEDSAVYLCASSLSLAGGDSQYFGPGTRLLVL.